The clone carrying this T cell receptor (beta chain) occurred a few times. Its antigen is still unknown. The sample originates from a study of glioma-infiltrating T cells after dendritic cell vaccination. Germline CDR1 reads SGDLS; CDR2 reads YYNGEE. The CDR3 has 16 amino acids. Trimming left V 3 bases short and J 3 bases short, with 19 bases between. The PCR used 60 V beta and 13 J beta primers. Profiled with immunoSEQ multiplex PCR; TCRdb holds only in-frame clones, not every one. The table shows tens of thousands of clones, with 85% occurring only once. Findings and limits, study-wide: The cohort had few patients with full blood and tumor sets.

The sample's time point: after dendritic cell vaccination, including at tumor progression/relapse. Patients had residual fresh-frozen tumor tissue and more than two years of survival data. The sequence was collected from a human donor with glioblastoma. The material sequenced was blood, taken after dendritic cell vaccination. The chain is built from TRBV9 and TRBJ2-7; tentative D call: TRBD1 (5 bases). The CDR3 nucleotides read TGTGCCAGCAGCGCCTACCCGGACCATACAGGCTACGAGCAGTACTTC. It encodes CASSAYPDHTGYEQYF.